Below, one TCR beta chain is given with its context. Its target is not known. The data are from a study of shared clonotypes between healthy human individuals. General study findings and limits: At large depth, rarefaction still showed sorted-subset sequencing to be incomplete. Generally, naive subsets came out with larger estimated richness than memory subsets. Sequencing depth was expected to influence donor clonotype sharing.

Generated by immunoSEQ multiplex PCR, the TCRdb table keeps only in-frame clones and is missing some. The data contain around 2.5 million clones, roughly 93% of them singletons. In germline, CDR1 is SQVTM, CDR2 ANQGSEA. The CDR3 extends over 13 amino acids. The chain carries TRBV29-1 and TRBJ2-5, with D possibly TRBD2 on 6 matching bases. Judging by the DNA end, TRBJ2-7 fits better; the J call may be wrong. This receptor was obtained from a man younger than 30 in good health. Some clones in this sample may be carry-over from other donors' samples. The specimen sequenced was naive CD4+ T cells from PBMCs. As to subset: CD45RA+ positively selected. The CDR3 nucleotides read TGCAGCACTGGAAGCCCGGCGGGGTACGAGCAGTACTTC. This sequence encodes CSTGSPAGYEQYF.